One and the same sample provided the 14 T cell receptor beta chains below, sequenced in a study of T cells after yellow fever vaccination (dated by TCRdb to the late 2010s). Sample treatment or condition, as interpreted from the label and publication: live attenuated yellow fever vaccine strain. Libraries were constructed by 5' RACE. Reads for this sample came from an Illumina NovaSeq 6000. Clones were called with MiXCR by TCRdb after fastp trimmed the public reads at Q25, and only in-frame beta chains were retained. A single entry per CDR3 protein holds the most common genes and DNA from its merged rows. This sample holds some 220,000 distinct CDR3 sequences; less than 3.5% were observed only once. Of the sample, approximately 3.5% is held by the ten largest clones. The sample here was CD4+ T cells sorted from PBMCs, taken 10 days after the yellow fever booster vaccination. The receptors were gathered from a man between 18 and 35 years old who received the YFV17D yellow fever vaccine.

The DNA for the CDR3 is TGTGCCAGCAGCCAAACAGCCGGGACAGTAAAAACCGGGGAGCTGTTTTTT. Protein sequence: CASSQTAGTVKTGELFF. This chain links TRBV11-2 with TRBJ2-2, with 7 bases matching TRBD1. The length of the CDR3 is 17 residues. J lost 5 bases, V lost 5 bases, and 14 bases had no gene match. The V gene's germline CDR1 is SGHAT and CDR2 FQNNGV. Together with reference TRBV11-2 and TRBJ2-2, the CDR3 gives the full variable domain: EAGVAQSPRYKIIEKRQSVAFWCNPISGHATLYWYQQILGQGPKLLIQFQNNGVVDDSQLPKDRFSAERLKGVDSTLKIQPAKLEDSAVYLCASSQTAGTVKTGELFFGEGSRLTVL.

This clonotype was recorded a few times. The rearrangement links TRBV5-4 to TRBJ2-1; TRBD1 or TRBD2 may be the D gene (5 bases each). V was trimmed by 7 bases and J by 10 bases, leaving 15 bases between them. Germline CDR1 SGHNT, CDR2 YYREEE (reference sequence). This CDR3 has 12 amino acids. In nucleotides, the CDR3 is TGTGCCAGCTCGGCGCAGGGAGAGGAGCAGTTCTTC. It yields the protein CASSAQGEEQFF.

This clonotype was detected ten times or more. CDR3 DNA: TGCGCCAGCAGCCAAGGACAGGGGCAGTACGAGCAGTACTTC. This gives the protein CASSQGQGQYEQYF. V gene TRBV4-1 combines with J gene TRBJ2-7; 8 bases fit TRBD1. The V segment lost 1 base and the J segment 4 bases; nucleotides outside the gene matches: 3. The germline gives CDR1 MGHRA, CDR2 YSYEKL. The CDR3 runs 14 residues.

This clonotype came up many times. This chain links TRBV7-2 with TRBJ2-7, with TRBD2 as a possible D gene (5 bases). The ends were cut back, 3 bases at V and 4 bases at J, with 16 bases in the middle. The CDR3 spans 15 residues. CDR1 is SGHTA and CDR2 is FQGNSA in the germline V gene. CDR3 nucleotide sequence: TGTGCCAGCAGCTTGAGCGGCATCATGGCTTACGAGCAGTACTTC. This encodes CASSLSGIMAYEQYF.

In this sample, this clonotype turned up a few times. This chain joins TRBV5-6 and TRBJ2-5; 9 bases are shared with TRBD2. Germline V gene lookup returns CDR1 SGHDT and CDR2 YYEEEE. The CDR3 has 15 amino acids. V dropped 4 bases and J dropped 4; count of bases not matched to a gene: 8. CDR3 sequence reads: CASSESSGVVETQYF. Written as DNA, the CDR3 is TGTGCCAGCAGCGAATCTAGCGGGGTCGTAGAGACCCAGTACTTC.

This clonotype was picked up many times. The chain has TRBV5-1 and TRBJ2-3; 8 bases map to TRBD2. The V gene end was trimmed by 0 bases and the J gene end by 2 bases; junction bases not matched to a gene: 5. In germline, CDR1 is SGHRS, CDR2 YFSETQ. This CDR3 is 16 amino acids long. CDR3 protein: CASSLVLAALTDTQYF. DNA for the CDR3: TGCGCCAGCAGCTTGGTACTAGCGGCCCTCACAGATACGCAGTATTTT.

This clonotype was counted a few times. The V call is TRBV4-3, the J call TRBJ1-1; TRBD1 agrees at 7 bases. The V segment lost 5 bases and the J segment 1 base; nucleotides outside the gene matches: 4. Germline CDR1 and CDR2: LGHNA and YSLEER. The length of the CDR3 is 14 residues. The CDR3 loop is CASSVDRANTEAFF. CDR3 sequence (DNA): TGCGCCAGCAGCGTAGACAGGGCGAACACTGAAGCTTTCTTT.

The CDR3 region has the DNA TGTGCCAGTACCAAAAGACAGGGATCGGGGAACACTGAAGCTTTCTTT. Translating it yields CASTKRQGSGNTEAFF. V and J are TRBV19 and TRBJ1-1; 7 bases align to TRBD1. Losses at the gene ends were 7 bases for V and 1 base for J; bases not matched to a gene: 12. CDR1 LNHDA and CDR2 SQIVND come from the germline V gene (reference sequence). The CDR3 covers 16 residues.

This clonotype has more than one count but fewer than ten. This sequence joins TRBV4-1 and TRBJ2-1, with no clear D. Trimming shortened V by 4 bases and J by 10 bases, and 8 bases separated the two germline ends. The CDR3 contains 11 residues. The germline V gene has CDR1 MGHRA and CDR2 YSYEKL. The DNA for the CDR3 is TGCGCCAGCAGCCGGGATTGGGAGCAGTTCTTC. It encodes CASSRDWEQFF.

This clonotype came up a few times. The CDR3 nucleotides read TGTGCCAGCAGCTGGGGACAGGGGATGAACACTGAAGCTTTCTTT. Translation gives CASSWGQGMNTEAFF. The rearrangement links TRBV11-3 to TRBJ1-1, with 10 bases lining up with TRBD1. The junction had 2 bases not matched to a gene; V was cut back by 4 bases and J by 0 bases. The CDR3 is made up of 15 amino acids. CDR1 is SGHNT and CDR2 is YENEEA in the germline V gene.

The CDR3 region is CASRTGSGNSPLHF. The DNA of the CDR3 is TGTGCCAGCAGGACAGGGTCAGGCAATTCACCCCTCCACTTT. The V and J genes are TRBV25-1 and TRBJ1-6; 7 positions agree with TRBD1. The CDR3 totals 14 residues. Germline V gene data show CDR1 as MGHDK and CDR2 as SYGVNS. After removal of 6 bases from V and 7 bases from J, the junction contained 6 bases not matched to a gene.

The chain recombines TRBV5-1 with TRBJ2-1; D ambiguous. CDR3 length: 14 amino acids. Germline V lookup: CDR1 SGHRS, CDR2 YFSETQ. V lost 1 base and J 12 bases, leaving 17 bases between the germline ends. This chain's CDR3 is CASSLKPPGTVQFF. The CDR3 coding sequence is TGCGCCAGCAGCTTGAAACCCCCTGGAACCGTGCAGTTCTTC.

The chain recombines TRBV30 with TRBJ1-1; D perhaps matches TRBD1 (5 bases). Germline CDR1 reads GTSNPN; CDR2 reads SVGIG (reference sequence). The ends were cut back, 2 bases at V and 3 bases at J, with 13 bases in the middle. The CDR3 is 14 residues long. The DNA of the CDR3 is TGTGCCTGGAGTTGGTTTGGGGGAGACACTGAAGCTTTCTTT. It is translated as CAWSWFGGDTEAFF.

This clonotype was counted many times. This chain's CDR3 is CASSDYHIRNYGYTF. The CDR3 coding sequence is TGTGCCAGCAGCGACTACCACATTCGGAACTATGGCTACACCTTC. This sequence joins TRBV7-2 and TRBJ1-2; D uncertain. Per the germline V gene, CDR1 is SGHTA and CDR2 is FQGNSA. V lost 5 bases, J lost 2 bases, and 15 bases lay in between. This CDR3 has 15 amino acids.